This T cell receptor (beta chain) was identified in a study of T cell clones after liver transplantation. This clone was picked up one time. Sequencing used immunoSEQ multiplex PCR; TCRdb keeps in-frame clones, though not all of them. The sample carries about 68,000 clones, 90% to 95% recorded once. V shed 5 bases and J 0 bases; nucleotides not matched to a gene: 9. The germline V gene has CDR1 LNHDA and CDR2 SQIVND (reference sequence). This CDR3 comprises 17 residues. The rearrangement joins TRBV19 to TRBJ2-3; TRBD1 aligns across 9 bases. The clonotype originates from a human patient who received a liver transplant. Some T cells may have come from the graft donor. This sample comprised CD4+ T cells from blood, obtained less than 26 months after liver transplant. This CDR3 is CASSLFGGQGSTDTQYF. Written as DNA, the CDR3 is TGTGCCAGTAGTCTTTTCGGTGGACAGGGGAGCACAGATACGCAGTATTTT.